This T cell receptor (beta chain) was recorded in a study of blood T cell repertoires in COVID-19. Study context: Samples representing acute and convalescent COVID-19 were sourced from the United States, Italy and Spain.

All recovered Cohort 3 donors got two negative PCRs, got clearance, or saw symptom resolution. The germline V gene has CDR1 SGHVS and CDR2 FQNEAQ. The V segment lost 2 bases and the J segment 1 base; nucleotides outside the gene matches: 1. This CDR3 spans 15 amino acids. Study processing details: How many nucleated cells were present was estimated from reference gene primer amplification. The protocol was immunoSEQ multiplex PCR, while the TCRdb copy is restricted to in-frame clones and leaves out a portion. V, J and clone size are those of that table, while D and trimming were read from the DNA. The sample has fewer than 450,000 clones, 88% seen once; the top ten hold around 1.2%.

The source material was PBMCs or T cells enriched from blood (not recorded which). The TCR sequence derives from a woman under 30 who had recovered from COVID-19. The chain is built from TRBV7-8 and TRBJ1-4; 7 bases align to TRBD1. CDR3 region: CASSLYRGTNEKLFF. CDR3 coding DNA: TGTGCCAGCAGCTTATACAGGGGAACTAATGAAAAACTGTTTTTT.